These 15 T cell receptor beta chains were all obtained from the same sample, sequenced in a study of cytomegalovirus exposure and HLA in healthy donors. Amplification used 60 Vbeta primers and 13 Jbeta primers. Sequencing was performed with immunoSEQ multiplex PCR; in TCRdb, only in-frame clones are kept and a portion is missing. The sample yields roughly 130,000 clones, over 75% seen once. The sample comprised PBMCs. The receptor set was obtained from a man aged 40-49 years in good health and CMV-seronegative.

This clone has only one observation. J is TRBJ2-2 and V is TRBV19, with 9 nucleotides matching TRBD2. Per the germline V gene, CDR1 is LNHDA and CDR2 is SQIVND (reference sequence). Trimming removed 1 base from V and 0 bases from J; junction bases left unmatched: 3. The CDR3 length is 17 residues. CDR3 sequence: CASSIGTSATNTGELFF. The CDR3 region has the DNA TGTGCCAGTAGTATAGGGACTAGCGCTACGAACACCGGGGAGCTGTTTTTT.

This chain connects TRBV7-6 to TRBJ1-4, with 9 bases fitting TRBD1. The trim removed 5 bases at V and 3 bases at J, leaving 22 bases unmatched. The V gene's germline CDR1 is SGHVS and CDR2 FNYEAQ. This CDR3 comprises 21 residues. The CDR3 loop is CASSRSLSGQGLSLSNEKLFF. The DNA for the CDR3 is TGTGCCAGCAGCAGGAGCCTTTCGGGACAGGGATTAAGTCTGTCTAATGAAAAACTGTTTTTT.

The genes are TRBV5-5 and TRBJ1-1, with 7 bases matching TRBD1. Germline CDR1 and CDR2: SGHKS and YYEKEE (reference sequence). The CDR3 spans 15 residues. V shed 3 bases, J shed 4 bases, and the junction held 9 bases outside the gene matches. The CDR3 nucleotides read TGTGCCAGCAGCTCGACATTAGGGACAGCCACTGAAGCTTTCTTT. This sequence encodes CASSSTLGTATEAFF.

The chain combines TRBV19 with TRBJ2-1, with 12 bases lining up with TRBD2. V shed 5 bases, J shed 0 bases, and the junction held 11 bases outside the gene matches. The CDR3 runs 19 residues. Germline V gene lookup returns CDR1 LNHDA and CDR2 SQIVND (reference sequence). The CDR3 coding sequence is TGTGCCAGTAGTTCCCTCACTAGCGGGGGGTCGAGCTCCTACAATGAGCAGTTCTTC. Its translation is CASSSLTSGGSSSYNEQFF.

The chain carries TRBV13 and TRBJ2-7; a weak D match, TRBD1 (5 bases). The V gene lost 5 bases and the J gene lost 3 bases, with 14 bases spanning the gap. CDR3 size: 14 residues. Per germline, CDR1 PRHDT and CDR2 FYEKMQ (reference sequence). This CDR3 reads CASSPQGHYYEQYF. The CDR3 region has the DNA TGTGCCAGCAGCCCCCAAGGACACTACTACGAGCAGTACTTC. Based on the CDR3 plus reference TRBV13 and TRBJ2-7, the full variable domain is AAGVIQSPRHLIKEKRETATLKCYPIPRHDTVYWYQQGPGQDPQFLISFYEKMQSDKGSIPDRFSAQQFSDYHSELNMSSLELGDSALYFCASSPQGHYYEQYFGPGTRLTVT.

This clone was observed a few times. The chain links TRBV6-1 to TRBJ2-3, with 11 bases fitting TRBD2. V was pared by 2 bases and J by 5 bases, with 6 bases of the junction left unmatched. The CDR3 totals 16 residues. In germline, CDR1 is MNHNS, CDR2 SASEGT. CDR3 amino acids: CASSELAGGILDTQYF. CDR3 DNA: TGTGCCAGCAGTGAACTAGCGGGGGGCATTTTAGATACGCAGTATTTT.

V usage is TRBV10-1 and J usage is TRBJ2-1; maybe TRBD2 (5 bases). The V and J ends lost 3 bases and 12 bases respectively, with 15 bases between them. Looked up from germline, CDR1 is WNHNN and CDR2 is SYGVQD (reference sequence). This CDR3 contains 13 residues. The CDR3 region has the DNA TGCGCCAGCAGTGAATCAGACGCGGGCGGGCAGTTCTTC. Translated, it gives CASSESDAGGQFF.

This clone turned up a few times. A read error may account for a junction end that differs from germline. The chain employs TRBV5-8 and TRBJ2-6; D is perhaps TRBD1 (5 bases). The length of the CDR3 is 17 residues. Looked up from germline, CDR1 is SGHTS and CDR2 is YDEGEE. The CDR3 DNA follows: TGTGCCAGCAGCTTGCCAGGGATTAATTCTGGGGCCAACGGCCTGACTTTC. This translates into CASSLPGINSGANGLTF.

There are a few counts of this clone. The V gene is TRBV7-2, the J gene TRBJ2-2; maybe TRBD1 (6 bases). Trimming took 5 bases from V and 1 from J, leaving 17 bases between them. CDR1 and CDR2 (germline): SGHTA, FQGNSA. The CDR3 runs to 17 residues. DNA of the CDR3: TGTGCCAGCAGCGCGATCTTGGGGGCAGGGAACACCGGGGAGCTGTTTTTT. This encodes CASSAILGAGNTGELFF.

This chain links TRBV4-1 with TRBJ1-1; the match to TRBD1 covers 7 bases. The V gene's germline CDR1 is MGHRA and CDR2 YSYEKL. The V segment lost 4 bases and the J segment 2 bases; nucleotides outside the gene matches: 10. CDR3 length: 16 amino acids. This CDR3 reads CASSPGEGAGNTEAFF. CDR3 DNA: TGCGCCAGCAGCCCCGGTGAGGGGGCAGGAAACACTGAAGCTTTCTTT.

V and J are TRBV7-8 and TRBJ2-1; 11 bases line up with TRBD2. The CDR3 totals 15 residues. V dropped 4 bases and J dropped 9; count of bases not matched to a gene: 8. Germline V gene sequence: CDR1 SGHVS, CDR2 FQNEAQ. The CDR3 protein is CASSSRRLAGGEQFF. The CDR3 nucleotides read TGTGCCAGCAGCTCACGTAGGCTAGCGGGAGGTGAGCAGTTCTTC.

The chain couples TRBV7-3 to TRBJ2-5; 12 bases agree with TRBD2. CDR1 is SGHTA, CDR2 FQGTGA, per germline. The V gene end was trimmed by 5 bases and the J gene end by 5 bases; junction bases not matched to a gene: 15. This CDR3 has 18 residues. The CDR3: CASSPQPGLAGGVETQYF. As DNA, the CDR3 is TGTGCCAGCAGCCCCCAACCTGGTCTAGCGGGGGGGGTGGAGACCCAGTACTTC.

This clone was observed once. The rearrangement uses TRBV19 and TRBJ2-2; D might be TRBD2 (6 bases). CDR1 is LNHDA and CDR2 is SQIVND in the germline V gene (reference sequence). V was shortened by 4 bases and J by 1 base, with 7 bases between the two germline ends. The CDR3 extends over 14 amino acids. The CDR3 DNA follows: TGTGCCAGTAGTAACGGGAGGAACACCGGGGAGCTGTTTTTT. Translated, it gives CASSNGRNTGELFF.

CDR3 sequence (DNA): TGTGCCAGCGGACTAGCGGCTGATCACACCGGGGAGCTGTTTTTT. Translating gives CASGLAADHTGELFF. The chain couples TRBV25-1 to TRBJ2-2; TRBD2 matches at 10 bases. CDR1 MGHDK and CDR2 SYGVNS come from the germline V gene. J gave up 3 bases and V 8 bases, and 6 bases lay outside the gene matches. The CDR3 is 15 residues long.

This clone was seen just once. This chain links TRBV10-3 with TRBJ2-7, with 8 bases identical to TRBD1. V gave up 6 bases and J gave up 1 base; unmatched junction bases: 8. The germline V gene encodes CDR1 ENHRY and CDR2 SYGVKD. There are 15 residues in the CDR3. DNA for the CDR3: TGTGCCATCAGCCCTCGGACAGGGATTTCCTACGAGCAGTACTTC. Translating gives CAISPRTGISYEQYF.